The 26 T cell receptor beta chains listed next were all sequenced from one sample in a study of a mutant IDH1 vaccine in newly diagnosed glioma. TCRdb keeps only in-frame clones here, not all; method: immunoSEQ multiplex PCR. The table lists around 46,000 clones, roughly 78% of them singletons. Their specific antigens are unknown. Regarding time point: week 5, during vaccination. What each vaccine dose contained was 300 ug of mutant IDH1 20-mer peptide, accompanied by topical imiquimod. This sample comprised PBMCs, obtained from a glioma patient whose treatment included an IDH1 peptide vaccine. The receptors originated from a man aged 50 to 59 with glioma.

This clone was observed a single time. V usage is TRBV15 and J usage is TRBJ2-2; 9 bases line up with TRBD1. The CDR3 extends over 17 amino acids. From germline, CDR1 is LNHNV and CDR2 YYDKDF (reference sequence). After removal of 0 bases from V and 3 bases from J, the junction contained 5 bases not matched to a gene. CDR3: CATSRDTGQGYTGELFF. CDR3 bases: TGTGCCACCAGCAGAGATACGGGACAGGGCTACACCGGGGAGCTGTTTTTT.

The chain recombines TRBV5-1 with TRBJ1-1, with a weak D call TRBD1 (5 bases). The V and J ends lost 6 bases and 0 bases respectively, with 15 bases between them. The germline V gene encodes CDR1 SGHRS and CDR2 YFSETQ. The CDR3 is 15 amino acids. CDR3 sequence (DNA): TGCGCCAGCACGGTATGGGGGGGGGTGAACACTGAAGCTTTCTTT. It yields the protein CASTVWGGVNTEAFF.

This rearrangement joins TRBV7-2 to TRBJ2-7, with D unresolved. The CDR3 sequence is 13 residues long. The ends were cut back, 3 bases at V and 0 bases at J, with 6 bases in the middle. Germline values: CDR1 SGHTA, CDR2 FQGNSA. Written as DNA, the CDR3 is TGTGCCAGCAGCTTTCCGGGCTCCTACGAGCAGTACTTC. As protein: CASSFPGSYEQYF.

This clone has more than one count but fewer than ten. CDR3 nucleotides: TGTGCCAGCAAATGGACAGGGGGCGAGGCCTACGAGCAGTACTTC. Amino acid sequence: CASKWTGGEAYEQYF. J is TRBJ2-7 and V is TRBV6-1; 11 bases map to TRBD1. V shed 7 bases, J shed 2 bases, and the junction held 7 bases outside the gene matches. Per the germline V gene, CDR1 is MNHNS and CDR2 is SASEGT. The length of the CDR3 is 15 residues.

V usage is TRBV4-1 and J usage is TRBJ2-7; no reliable D call. Germline-derived CDR1 and CDR2 are MGHRA and YSYEKL. Trimming left V 4 bases short and J 4 bases short, with 8 bases between. This CDR3 has 12 amino acids. In nucleotides, the CDR3 is TGCGCCAGCAGCCCCGATAAGTACGAGCAGTACTTC. Translation gives CASSPDKYEQYF.

This chain links TRBV10-3 with TRBJ1-2, with a tentative D call TRBD1 (5 bases). Deletions cut 6 bases from V and 3 bases from J, with 14 bases between. This CDR3 is 14 amino acids long. Germline V gene sequence: CDR1 ENHRY, CDR2 SYGVKD. The CDR3 coding sequence is TGTGCCATCAGACTGTTGCTGGGGGACTATGGCTACACCTTC. This encodes CAIRLLLGDYGYTF.

This clone was counted between two and nine times. The rearrangement links TRBV6-5 to TRBJ1-2, with TRBD1 matching over 8 bases. The V gene's germline CDR1 is MNHEY and CDR2 SVGAGI. J lost 4 bases, V lost 6 bases, and 4 bases had no gene match. The CDR3 sequence is 13 residues long. CDR3 sequence (DNA): TGTGCCAGCAGACTCGACAGGGGCTATGGCTACACCTTC. Its protein product is CASRLDRGYGYTF.

This rearrangement joins TRBV19 to TRBJ2-5, with a possible D match to TRBD2 (7 bases). Germline V gene sequence: CDR1 LNHDA, CDR2 SQIVND (reference sequence). The length of the CDR3 is 14 residues. The germline V and J ends were trimmed by 10 bases and 5 bases, with 20 bases remaining between them. The CDR3 DNA follows: TGTGCCACCAAGGCTCGGGGGGCTGTCGAGACCCAGTACTTC. Translation: CATKARGAVETQYF.

V and J are TRBV19 and TRBJ1-2, with unresolved D. V was clipped by 0 bases and J by 0 bases, with 8 bases between them. The CDR3 contains 15 residues. Germline V gene data show CDR1 as LNHDA and CDR2 as SQIVND (reference sequence). Here the CDR3 reads CASSIDPGSNYGYTF. DNA of the CDR3: TGTGCCAGTAGTATAGATCCCGGATCTAACTATGGCTACACCTTC.

The chain has TRBV5-1 and TRBJ2-1; 8 nucleotides match TRBD1. Trimming removed 1 base from V and 3 bases from J; junction bases left unmatched: 6. CDR3 length equals 16 residues. Germline values: CDR1 SGHRS, CDR2 YFSETQ. CDR3 DNA: TGCGCCAGCAGCTTGCCTGGGACAGGAAACTACAATGAGCAGTTCTTC. This gives the protein CASSLPGTGNYNEQFF.

The rearrangement uses TRBV5-1 and TRBJ1-3; 7 positions match TRBD1. V was pared by 2 bases and J by 0 bases, with 11 bases of the junction left unmatched. The CDR3 covers 18 residues. Germline CDR1 and CDR2: SGHRS and YFSETQ. The CDR3: CASSLLSSGQYSGNTIYF. The CDR3, as DNA: TGCGCCAGCAGCTTATTATCGTCGGGACAGTACTCTGGAAACACCATATATTTT.

A few counts support this clone. V gene TRBV11-2 combines with J gene TRBJ1-1; D is possibly TRBD1 (6 bases). CDR1 SGHAT and CDR2 FQNNGV come from the germline V gene. Trimming took 6 bases from V and 3 from J, leaving 11 bases between them. The CDR3 length is 13 residues. CDR3 sequence reads: CASSKGGDTEAFF. The CDR3 DNA reads as TGTGCCAGCAGTAAGGGGGGGGACACTGAAGCTTTCTTT.

The chain employs TRBV5-6 and TRBJ1-3; D is possibly TRBD1 (6 bases). There are 17 residues in the CDR3. Trimming left V 0 bases short and J 0 bases short, with 13 bases between. Germline CDR1 is SGHDT and CDR2 is YYEEEE. CDR3 residues: CASSLVGQRYSGNTIYF. The CDR3 nucleotides are TGTGCCAGCAGCTTGGTAGGACAGCGGTACTCTGGAAACACCATATATTTT.

V is TRBV28 and J is TRBJ1-2; unclear D gene. The germline V and J ends were trimmed by 2 bases and 1 base, with 8 bases remaining between them. The CDR3 loop spans 14 amino acids. In germline, CDR1 is MDHEN, CDR2 SYDVKM. For the CDR3, the DNA is TGTGCCAGCAGTTTACCGGGGTTTAACTATGGCTACACCTTC. Its translation is CASSLPGFNYGYTF.

This sequence joins TRBV30 and TRBJ1-6, with 7 bases matching TRBD1. Per the germline V gene, CDR1 is GTSNPN and CDR2 is SVGIG (reference sequence). Trimming took 4 bases from V and 5 from J; bases not matched to a gene: 8. The length of the CDR3 is 15 residues. In DNA, the CDR3 is TGTGCCTGGAAGCCTCCGGGACAGCATAATTCACCCCTCCACTTT. It translates to CAWKPPGQHNSPLHF.

This clone was observed a few times. This chain connects TRBV29-1 to TRBJ2-1; weak D call: TRBD1 (6 bases). CDR3 size: 16 residues. The V and J ends lost 6 bases and 7 bases respectively, with 25 bases between them. The V gene's germline CDR1 is SQVTM and CDR2 ANQGSEA. The CDR3 DNA reads TGCAGCGTCGACCCCCGGGACCCACGAAGGGGGAATGAGCAGTTCTTC. It translates to CSVDPRDPRRGNEQFF.

CDR3 bases: TGTGCCAGTAGTATAGGCCAGTTAGACACTGAAGCTTTCTTT. Its protein product is CASSIGQLDTEAFF. The V gene is TRBV19, the J gene TRBJ1-1; D call uncertain. Germline V gene lookup returns CDR1 LNHDA and CDR2 SQIVND (reference sequence). Trimming removed 1 base from V and 3 bases from J, with 9 bases in between. The CDR3 extends over 14 amino acids.

The V call is TRBV28, the J call TRBJ1-1, with TRBD1 matching 7 bases. Looked up from germline, CDR1 is MDHEN and CDR2 is SYDVKM. The CDR3 is 13 amino acids. With V trimmed by 9 bases and J by 1 base, 5 bases remained unmatched. This chain's CDR3 is CASLGQENTEAFF. DNA of the CDR3: TGTGCCAGTTTAGGACAGGAGAACACTGAAGCTTTCTTT.

This chain uses TRBV4-1 with TRBJ2-7, with 7 bases fitting TRBD1. Germline CDR1 MGHRA, CDR2 YSYEKL. J gave up 0 bases and V 2 bases, and 13 bases lay outside the gene matches. The CDR3 is 18 residues long. The CDR3 loop reads CASSQSRDRIQNSYEQYF. CDR3 nucleotides: TGCGCCAGCAGCCAATCCCGGGACAGAATACAGAACTCCTACGAGCAGTACTTC.

CDR3 sequence reads: CASSYGSEGETQYF. CDR3 coding DNA: TGCGCCAGCAGCTACGGGTCCGAAGGGGAGACCCAGTACTTC. This sequence joins TRBV4-1 and TRBJ2-5; D is undetermined. V lost 5 bases, J lost 5 bases, and 15 bases lay in between. Germline V gene data show CDR1 as MGHRA and CDR2 as YSYEKL. CDR3 length equals 14 residues.

The rearrangement uses TRBV28 and TRBJ2-3; 7 bases agree with TRBD1. Germline V lookup: CDR1 MDHEN, CDR2 SYDVKM. V dropped 6 bases and J dropped 1; count of bases not matched to a gene: 7. The CDR3 runs 15 residues. CDR3 protein: CASSQQGLGTDTQYF. CDR3 nucleotides: TGTGCCAGCAGCCAACAGGGGTTGGGCACAGATACGCAGTATTTT.

The V gene is TRBV9, the J gene TRBJ1-4; D perhaps matches TRBD1 (5 bases). This CDR3 spans 16 amino acids. V lost 0 bases to trimming and J lost 7 bases, with 16 bases between them. Germline CDR1 and CDR2: SGDLS and YYNGEE. CDR3 in DNA: TGTGCCAGCAGCGTAGCGAAAGGCGGACAAGCTGAAAAACTGTTTTTT. Translation: CASSVAKGGQAEKLFF.

The sample holds one count of this clone. The V call is TRBV6-1, the J call TRBJ2-3; TRBD2 might be the D (6 bases). The V and J ends lost 1 base and 3 bases respectively, with 11 bases between them. CDR1 is MNHNS, CDR2 SASEGT, per germline. The CDR3 is 15 residues long. This chain's CDR3 is CASSEGWRDTDTQYF. The CDR3 DNA reads as TGTGCCAGCAGTGAAGGGTGGAGGGATACAGATACGCAGTATTTT.

The table lists this clone with a count of one. The J gene is TRBJ1-5, the V gene TRBV2; 8 nucleotides align to TRBD1. The CDR3 loop spans 15 amino acids. Germline V gene sequence: CDR1 SNHLY, CDR2 FYNNEI. V was pared by 9 bases and J by 0 bases, with 7 bases of the junction left unmatched. CDR3 coding DNA: TGTGCCAGTGATGGGACAGGCAATAGCAATCAGCCCCAGCATTTT. The encoded protein is CASDGTGNSNQPQHF.

The chain combines TRBV7-3 with TRBJ2-2, with D perhaps assigned TRBD1 or TRBD2 (7 bases each). CDR1 is SGHTA, CDR2 FQGTGA, per germline. This CDR3 spans 13 amino acids. V was shortened by 6 bases and J by 6 bases, with 11 bases between the two germline ends. The CDR3 DNA sequence: TGTGCCAGCAGGAGCGGGACAGCCGGGGAGCTGTTTTTT. Its translation: CASRSGTAGELFF.

The chain combines TRBV9 with TRBJ2-7, with D perhaps TRBD2 (5 bases). Trimming pared 3 bases from V and 5 bases from J, leaving 15 bases between. Germline CDR1 SGDLS, CDR2 YYNGEE. The CDR3 runs 14 residues. CDR3 nucleotides: TGTGCCAGCAGCGCCAGTCCGGACGGGGACGAGCAGTACTTC. Encoded protein: CASSASPDGDEQYF.